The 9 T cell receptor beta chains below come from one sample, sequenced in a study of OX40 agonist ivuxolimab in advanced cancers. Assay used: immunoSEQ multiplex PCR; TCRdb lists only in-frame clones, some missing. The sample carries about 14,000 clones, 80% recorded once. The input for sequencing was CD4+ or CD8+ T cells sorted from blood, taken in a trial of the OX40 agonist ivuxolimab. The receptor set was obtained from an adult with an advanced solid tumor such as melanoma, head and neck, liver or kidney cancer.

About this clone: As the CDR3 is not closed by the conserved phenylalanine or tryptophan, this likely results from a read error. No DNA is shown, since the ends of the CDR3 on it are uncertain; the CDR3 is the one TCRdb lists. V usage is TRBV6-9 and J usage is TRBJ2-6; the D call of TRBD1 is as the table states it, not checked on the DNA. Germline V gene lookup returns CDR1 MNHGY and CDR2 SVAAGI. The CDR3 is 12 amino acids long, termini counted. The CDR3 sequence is CASSHRSPYDKV.

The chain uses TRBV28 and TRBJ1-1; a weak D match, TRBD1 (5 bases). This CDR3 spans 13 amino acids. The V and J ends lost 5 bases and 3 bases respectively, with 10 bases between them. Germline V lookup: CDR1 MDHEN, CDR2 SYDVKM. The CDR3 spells CASSMQGYTEAFF. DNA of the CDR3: TGTGCCAGCAGTATGCAGGGATACACTGAAGCTTTCTTT. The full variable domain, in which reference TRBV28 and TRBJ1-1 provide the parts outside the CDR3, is DVKVTQSSRYLVKRTGEKVFLECVQDMDHENMFWYRQDPGLGLRLIYFSYDVKMKEKGDIPEGYSVSREKKERFSLILESASTNQTSMYLCASSMQGYTEAFFGQGTRLTVV.

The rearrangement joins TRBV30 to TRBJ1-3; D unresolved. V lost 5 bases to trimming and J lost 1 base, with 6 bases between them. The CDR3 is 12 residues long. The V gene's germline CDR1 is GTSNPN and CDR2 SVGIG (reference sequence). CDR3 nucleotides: TGTGCCTGGCGGACGTCTGGAAACACCATATATTTT. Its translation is CAWRTSGNTIYF.

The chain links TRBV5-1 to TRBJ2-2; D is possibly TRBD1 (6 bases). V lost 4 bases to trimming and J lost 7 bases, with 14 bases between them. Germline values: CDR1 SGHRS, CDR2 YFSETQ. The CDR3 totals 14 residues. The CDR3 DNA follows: TGCGCCAGCAGCGTGAACAGGGTAAGCGGGGAGCTGTTTTTT. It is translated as CASSVNRVSGELFF.

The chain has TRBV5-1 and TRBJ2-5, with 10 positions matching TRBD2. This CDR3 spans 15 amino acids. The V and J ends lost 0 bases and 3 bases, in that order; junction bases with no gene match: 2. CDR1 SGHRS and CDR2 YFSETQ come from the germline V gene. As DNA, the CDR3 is TGCGCCAGCAGCTTGGGGCTAGCGGGAGAAGAGACCCAGTACTTC. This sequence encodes CASSLGLAGEETQYF.

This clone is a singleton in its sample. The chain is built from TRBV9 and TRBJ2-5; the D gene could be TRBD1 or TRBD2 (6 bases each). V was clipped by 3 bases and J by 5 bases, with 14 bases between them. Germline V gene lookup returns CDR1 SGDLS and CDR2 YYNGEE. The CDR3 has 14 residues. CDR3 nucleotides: TGTGCCAGCAGCGCCCGGGGGCCGGGGGAGACCCAGTACTTC. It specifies CASSARGPGETQYF. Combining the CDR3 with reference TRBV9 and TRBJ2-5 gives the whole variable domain DSGVTQTPKHLITATGQRVTLRCSPRSGDLSVYWYQQSLDQGLQFLIQYYNGEERAKGNILERFSAQQFPDLHSELNLSSLELGDSALYFCASSARGPGETQYFGPGTRLLVL.

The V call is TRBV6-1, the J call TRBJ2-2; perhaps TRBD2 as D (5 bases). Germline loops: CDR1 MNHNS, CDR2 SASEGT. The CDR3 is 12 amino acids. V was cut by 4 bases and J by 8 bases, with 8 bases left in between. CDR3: CASSARGGELFF. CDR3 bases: TGTGCCAGCAGTGCTAGAGGGGGGGAGCTGTTTTTT.

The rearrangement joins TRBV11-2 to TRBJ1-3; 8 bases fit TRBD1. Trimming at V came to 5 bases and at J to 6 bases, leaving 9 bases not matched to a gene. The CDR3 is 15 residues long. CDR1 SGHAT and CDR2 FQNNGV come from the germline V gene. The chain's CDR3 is CASSPRQGQSNTIYF. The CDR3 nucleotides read TGTGCCAGCAGCCCCCGACAGGGGCAGTCAAACACCATATATTTT.

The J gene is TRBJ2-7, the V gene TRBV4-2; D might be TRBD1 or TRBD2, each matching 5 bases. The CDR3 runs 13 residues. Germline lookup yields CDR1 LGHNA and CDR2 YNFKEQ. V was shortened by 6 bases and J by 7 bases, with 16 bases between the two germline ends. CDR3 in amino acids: CASRAPSGQEQYF. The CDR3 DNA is TGTGCCAGCAGGGCCCCTTCGGGGCAGGAGCAGTACTTC.